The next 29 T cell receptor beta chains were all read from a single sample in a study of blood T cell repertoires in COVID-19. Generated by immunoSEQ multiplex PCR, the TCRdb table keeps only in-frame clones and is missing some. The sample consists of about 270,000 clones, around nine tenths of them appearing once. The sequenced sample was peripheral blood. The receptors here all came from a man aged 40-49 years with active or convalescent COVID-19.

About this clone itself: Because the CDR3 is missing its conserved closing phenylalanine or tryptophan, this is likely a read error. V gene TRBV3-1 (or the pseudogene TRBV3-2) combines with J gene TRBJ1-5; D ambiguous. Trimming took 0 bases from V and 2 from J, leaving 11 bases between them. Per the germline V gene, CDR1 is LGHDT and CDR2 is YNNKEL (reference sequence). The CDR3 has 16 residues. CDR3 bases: TGTGCCAGCAGCCAAGATGGCTACTTGGGCAATCAGCCCCAGCATCTT. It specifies CASSQDGYLGNQPQHL.

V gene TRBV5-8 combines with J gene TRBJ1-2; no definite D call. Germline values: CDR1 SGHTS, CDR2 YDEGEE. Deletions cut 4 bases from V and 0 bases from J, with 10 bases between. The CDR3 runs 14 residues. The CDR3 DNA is TGTGCCAGCAGCCTGACGGGGTCTAACTATGGCTACACCTTC. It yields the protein CASSLTGSNYGYTF.

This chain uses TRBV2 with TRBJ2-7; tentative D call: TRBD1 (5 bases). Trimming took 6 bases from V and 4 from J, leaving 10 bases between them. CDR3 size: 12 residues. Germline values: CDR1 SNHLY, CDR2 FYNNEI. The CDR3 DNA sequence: TGTGCCAGCAGATCCAGGGTTTACGAGCAGTACTTC. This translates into CASRSRVYEQYF.

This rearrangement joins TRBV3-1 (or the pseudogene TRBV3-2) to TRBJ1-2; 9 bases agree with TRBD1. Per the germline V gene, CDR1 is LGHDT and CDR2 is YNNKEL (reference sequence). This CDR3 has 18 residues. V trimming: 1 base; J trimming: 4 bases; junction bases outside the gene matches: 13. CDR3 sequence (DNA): TGTGCCAGCAGCCAAGTAGAAAGAACCGGGACAGGGACCTATGGCTACACCTTC. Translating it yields CASSQVERTGTGTYGYTF.

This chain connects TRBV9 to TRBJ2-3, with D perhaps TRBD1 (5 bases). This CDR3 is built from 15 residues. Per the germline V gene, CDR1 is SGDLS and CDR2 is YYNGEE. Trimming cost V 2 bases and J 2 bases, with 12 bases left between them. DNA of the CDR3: TGTGCCAGCAGCGTCGGAGACAGCCTCACAGATACGCAGTATTTT. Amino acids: CASSVGDSLTDTQYF.

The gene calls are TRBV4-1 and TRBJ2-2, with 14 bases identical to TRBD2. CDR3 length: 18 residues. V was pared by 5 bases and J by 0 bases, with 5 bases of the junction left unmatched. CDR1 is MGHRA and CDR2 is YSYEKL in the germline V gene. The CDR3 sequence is CASSFGLAGGANTGELFF. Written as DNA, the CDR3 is TGCGCCAGCAGCTTCGGACTAGCGGGAGGTGCGAACACCGGGGAGCTGTTTTTT.

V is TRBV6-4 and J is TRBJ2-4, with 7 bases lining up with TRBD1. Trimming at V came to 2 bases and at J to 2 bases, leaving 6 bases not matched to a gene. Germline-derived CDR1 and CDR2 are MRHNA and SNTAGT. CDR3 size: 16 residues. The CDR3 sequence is CASSDMGTVTKNIQYF. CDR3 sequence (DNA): TGTGCCAGCAGTGACATGGGGACAGTTACCAAAAACATTCAGTACTTC.

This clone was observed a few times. The CDR3 coding sequence is TGTGCCAGTAGTACCGAATACAGGGTAGAACAGCCCCAGCATTTT. Protein product: CASSTEYRVEQPQHF. The chain joins TRBV19 to TRBJ1-5, with D perhaps TRBD1 (6 bases). Germline CDR1 reads LNHDA; CDR2 reads SQIVND (reference sequence). This CDR3 comprises 15 residues. V was trimmed by 4 bases and J by 7 bases, leaving 17 bases between them.

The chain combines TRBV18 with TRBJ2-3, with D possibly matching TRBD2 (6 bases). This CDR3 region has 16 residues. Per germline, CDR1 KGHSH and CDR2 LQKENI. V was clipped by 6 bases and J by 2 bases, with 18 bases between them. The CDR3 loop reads CASSPAEGGVTDTQYF. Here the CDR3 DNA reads TGTGCCAGCTCGCCTGCCGAGGGAGGTGTCACAGATACGCAGTATTTT.

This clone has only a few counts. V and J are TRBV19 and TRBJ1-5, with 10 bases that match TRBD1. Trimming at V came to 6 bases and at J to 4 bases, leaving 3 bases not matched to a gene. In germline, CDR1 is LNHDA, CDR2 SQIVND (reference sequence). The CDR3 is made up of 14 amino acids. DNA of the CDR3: TGTGCCAGTAGAGGGACAGGGGTTAATCAGCCCCAGCATTTT. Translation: CASRGTGVNQPQHF.

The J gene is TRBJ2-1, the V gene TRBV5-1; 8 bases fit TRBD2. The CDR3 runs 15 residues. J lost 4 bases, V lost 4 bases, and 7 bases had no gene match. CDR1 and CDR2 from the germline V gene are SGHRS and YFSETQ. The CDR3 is CASSTSGGQYNEQFF. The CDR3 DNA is TGCGCCAGCAGCACAAGCGGGGGCCAATACAATGAGCAGTTCTTC.

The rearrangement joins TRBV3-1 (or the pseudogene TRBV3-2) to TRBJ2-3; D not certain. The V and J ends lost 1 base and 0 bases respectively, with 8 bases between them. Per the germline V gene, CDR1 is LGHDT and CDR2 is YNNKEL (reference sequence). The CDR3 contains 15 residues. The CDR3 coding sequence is TGTGCCAGCAGCCAAGTTGGGCTCAGCACAGATACGCAGTATTTT. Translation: CASSQVGLSTDTQYF.

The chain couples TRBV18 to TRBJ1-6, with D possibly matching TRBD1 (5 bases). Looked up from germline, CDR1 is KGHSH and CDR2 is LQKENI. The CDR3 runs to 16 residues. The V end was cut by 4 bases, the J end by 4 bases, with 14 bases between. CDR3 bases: TGTGCCAGCTCACGGCCCCAGGGAAGATATAATTCACCCCTCCACTTT. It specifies CASSRPQGRYNSPLHF.

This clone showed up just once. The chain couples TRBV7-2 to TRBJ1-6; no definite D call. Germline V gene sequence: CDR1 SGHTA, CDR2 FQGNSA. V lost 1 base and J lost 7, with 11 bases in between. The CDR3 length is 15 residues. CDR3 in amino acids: CASSLEAAGNSPLHF. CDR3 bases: TGTGCCAGCAGCTTAGAGGCGGCTGGGAATTCACCCCTCCACTTT.

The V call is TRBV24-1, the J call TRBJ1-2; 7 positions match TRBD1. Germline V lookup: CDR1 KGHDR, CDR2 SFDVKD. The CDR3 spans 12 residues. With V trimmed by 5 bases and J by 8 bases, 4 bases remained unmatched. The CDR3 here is CATSATGVGYTF. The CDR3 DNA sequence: TGTGCCACCAGTGCCACAGGGGTGGGCTACACCTTC.

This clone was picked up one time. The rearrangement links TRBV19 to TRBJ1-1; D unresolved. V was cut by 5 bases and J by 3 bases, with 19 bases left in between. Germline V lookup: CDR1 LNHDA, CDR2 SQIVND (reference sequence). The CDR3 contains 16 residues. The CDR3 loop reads CASSLWRANTDTEAFF. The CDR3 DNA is TGTGCCAGTAGTCTATGGAGGGCGAACACGGACACTGAAGCTTTCTTT.

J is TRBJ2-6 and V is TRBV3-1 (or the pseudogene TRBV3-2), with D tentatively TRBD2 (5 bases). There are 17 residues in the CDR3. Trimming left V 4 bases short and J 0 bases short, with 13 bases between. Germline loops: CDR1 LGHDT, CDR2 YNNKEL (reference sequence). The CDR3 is CASSPRGFSSGANVLTF. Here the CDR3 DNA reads TGTGCCAGCAGCCCCCGGGGTTTTTCCTCTGGGGCCAACGTCCTGACTTTC.

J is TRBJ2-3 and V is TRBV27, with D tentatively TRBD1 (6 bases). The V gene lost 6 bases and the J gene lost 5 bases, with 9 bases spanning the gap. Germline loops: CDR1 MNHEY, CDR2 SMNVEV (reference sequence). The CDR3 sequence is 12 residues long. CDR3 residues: CASSLQGDTQYF. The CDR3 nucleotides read TGTGCCAGCAGCCTACAGGGAGATACGCAGTATTTT.

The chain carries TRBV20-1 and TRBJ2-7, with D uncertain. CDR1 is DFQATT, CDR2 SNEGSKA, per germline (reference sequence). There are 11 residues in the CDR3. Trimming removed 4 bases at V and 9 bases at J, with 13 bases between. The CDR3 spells CSAKTSTGQYF. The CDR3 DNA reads TGCAGTGCTAAGACCTCGACGGGGCAGTACTTC.

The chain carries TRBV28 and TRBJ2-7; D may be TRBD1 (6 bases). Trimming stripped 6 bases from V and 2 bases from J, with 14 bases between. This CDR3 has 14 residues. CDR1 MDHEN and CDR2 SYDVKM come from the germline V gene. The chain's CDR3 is CASRIRGPTYEQYF. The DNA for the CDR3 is TGTGCCAGCAGAATCAGGGGCCCAACCTACGAGCAGTACTTC.

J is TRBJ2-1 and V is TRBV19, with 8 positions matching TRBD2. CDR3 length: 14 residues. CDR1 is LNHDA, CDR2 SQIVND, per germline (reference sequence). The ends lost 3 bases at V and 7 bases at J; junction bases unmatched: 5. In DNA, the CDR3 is TGTGCCAGTAGTATGGGACTAGGGACTAATGAGCAGTTCTTC. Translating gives CASSMGLGTNEQFF.

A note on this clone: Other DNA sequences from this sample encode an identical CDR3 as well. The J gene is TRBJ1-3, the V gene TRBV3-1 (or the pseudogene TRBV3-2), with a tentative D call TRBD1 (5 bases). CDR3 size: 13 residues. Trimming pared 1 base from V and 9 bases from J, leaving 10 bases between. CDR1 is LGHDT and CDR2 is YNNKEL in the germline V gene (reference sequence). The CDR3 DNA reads TGTGCCAGCAGCCAAGGGCAGGGAGGCACCATATATTTT. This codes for CASSQGQGGTIYF.

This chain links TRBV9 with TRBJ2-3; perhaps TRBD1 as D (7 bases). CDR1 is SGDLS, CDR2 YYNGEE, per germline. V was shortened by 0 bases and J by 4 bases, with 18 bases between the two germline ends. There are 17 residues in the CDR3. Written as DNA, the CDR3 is TGTGCCAGCAGCGTAGAGGCTTCGGAGGGGGCCGCAGATACGCAGTATTTT. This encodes CASSVEASEGAADTQYF. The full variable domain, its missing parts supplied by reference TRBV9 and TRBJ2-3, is DSGVTQTPKHLITATGQRVTLRCSPRSGDLSVYWYQQSLDQGLQFLIQYYNGEERAKGNILERFSAQQFPDLHSELNLSSLELGDSALYFCASSVEASEGAADTQYFGPGTRLTVL.

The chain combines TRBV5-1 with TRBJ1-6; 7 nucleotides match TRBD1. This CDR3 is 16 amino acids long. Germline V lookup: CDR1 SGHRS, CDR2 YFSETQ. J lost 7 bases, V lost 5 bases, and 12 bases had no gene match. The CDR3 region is CASSRSGTDLNSPLHF. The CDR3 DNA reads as TGCGCCAGCAGTCGGTCCGGGACAGACTTGAATTCACCCCTCCACTTT. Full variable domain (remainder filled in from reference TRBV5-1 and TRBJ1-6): KAGVTQTPRYLIKTRGQQVTLSCSPISGHRSVSWYQQTPGQGLQFLFEYFSETQRNKGNFPGRFSGRQFSNSRSEMNVSTLELGDSALYLCASSRSGTDLNSPLHFGNGTRLTVT.

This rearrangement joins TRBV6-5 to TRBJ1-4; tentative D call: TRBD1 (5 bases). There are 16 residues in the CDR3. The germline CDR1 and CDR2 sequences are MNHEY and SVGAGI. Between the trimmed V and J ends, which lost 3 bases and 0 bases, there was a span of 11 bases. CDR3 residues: CASSYRAGPTNEKLFF. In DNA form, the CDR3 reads TGTGCCAGCAGTTATCGGGCGGGGCCAACTAATGAAAAACTGTTTTTT.

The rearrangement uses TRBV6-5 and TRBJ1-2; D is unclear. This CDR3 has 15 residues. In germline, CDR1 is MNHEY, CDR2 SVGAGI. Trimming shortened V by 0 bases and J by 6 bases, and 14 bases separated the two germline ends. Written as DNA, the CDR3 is TGTGCCAGCAGTTACTCGGGCGCCACTCTTAATGGCTACACCTTC. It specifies CASSYSGATLNGYTF.

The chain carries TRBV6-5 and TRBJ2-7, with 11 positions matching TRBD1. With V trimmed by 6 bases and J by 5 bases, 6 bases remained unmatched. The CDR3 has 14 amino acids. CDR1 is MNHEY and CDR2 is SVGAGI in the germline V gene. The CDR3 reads CASRDRGPGNEQYF. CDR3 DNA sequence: TGTGCCAGCAGGGACAGGGGGCCAGGGAACGAGCAGTACTTC.

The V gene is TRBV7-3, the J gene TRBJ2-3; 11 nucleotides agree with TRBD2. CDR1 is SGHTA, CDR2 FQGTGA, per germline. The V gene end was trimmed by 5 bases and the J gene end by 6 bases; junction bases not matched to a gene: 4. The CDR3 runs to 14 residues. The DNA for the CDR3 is TGTGCCAGCAGCCCTAGCGGGGGGCAGGATACGCAGTATTTT. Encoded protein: CASSPSGGQDTQYF.

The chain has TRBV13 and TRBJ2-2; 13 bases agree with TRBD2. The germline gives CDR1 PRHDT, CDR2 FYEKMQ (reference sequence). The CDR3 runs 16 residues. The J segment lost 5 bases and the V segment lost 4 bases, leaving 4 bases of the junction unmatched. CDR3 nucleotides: TGTGCCAGCAGCTCCGGACTAGCGGGAGAAACCGGGGAGCTGTTTTTT. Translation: CASSSGLAGETGELFF.